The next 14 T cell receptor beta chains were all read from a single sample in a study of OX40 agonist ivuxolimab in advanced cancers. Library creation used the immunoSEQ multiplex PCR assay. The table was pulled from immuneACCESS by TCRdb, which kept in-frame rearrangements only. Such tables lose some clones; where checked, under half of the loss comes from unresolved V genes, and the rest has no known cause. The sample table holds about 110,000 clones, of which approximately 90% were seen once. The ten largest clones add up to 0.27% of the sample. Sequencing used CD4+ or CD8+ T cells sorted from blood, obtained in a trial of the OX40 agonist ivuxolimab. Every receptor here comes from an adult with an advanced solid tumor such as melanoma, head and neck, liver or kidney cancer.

In DNA form, the CDR3 reads TGTGCCAGCACCTTGACAGCTTCTAATGAAAAACTGTTTTTT. Its protein is CASTLTASNEKLFF. This rearrangement joins TRBV6-5 to TRBJ1-4, with a weak D call TRBD1 (5 bases). Trimming removed 7 bases from V and 3 bases from J, with 12 bases in between. The germline V gene has CDR1 MNHEY and CDR2 SVGAGI. The CDR3 extends over 14 amino acids.

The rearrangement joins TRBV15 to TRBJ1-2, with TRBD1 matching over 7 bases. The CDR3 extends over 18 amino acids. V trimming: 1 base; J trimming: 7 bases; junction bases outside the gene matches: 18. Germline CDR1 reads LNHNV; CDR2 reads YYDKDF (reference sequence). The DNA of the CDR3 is TGTGCCACCAGCAGAGCCAAGGAGGGAGGGGGCCGGATTGGTGGCTACACCTTC. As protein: CATSRAKEGGGRIGGYTF.

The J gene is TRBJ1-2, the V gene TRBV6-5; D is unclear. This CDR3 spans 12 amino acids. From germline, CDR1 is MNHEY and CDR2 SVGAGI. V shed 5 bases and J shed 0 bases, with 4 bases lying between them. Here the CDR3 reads CASSNPNYGYTF. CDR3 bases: TGTGCCAGCAGTAACCCTAACTATGGCTACACCTTC.

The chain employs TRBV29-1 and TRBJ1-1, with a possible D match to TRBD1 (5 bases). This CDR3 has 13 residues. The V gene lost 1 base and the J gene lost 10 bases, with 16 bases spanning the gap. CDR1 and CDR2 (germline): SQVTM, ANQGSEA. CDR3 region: CSVEVGDAWGAFF. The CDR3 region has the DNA TGCAGCGTTGAAGTAGGGGACGCTTGGGGAGCTTTCTTT. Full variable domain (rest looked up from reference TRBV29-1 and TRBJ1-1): SAVISQKPSRDICQRGTSLTIQCQVDSQVTMMFWYRQQPGQSLTLIATANQGSEATYESGFVIDKFPISRPNLTFSTLTVSNMSPEDSSIYLCSVEVGDAWGAFFGQGTRLTVV.

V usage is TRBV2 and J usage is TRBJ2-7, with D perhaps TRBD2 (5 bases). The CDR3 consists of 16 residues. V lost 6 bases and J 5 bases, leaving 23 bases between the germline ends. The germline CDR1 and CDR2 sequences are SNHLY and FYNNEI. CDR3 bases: TGTGCCAGCAGCAACTGGGGTAGGAGGAGGACTCACGAGCAGTACTTC. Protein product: CASSNWGRRRTHEQYF.

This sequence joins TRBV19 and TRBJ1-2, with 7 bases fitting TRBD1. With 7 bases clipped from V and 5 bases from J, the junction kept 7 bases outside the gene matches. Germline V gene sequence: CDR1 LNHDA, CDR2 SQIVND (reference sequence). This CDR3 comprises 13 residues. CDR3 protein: CASKEGARYGYTF. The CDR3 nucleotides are TGTGCCAGTAAGGAGGGGGCGCGGTATGGCTACACCTTC.

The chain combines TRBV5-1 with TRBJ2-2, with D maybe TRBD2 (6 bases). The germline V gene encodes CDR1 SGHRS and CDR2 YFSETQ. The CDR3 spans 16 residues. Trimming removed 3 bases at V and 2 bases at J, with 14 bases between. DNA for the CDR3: TGCGCCAGCAGCTCCGACTCGGGGGAAAACACCGGGGAGCTGTTTTTT. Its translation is CASSSDSGENTGELFF.

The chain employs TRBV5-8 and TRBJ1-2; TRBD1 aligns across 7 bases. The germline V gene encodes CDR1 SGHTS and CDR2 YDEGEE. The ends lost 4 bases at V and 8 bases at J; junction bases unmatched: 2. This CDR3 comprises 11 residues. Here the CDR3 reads CASSRDRGYTF. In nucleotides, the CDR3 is TGTGCCAGCAGCCGGGACAGAGGCTACACCTTC.

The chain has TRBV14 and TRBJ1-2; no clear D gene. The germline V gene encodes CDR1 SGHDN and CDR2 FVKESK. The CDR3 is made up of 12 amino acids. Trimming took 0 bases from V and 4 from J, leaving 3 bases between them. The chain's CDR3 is CASSQEGYGYTF. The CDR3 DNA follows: TGTGCCAGCAGCCAAGAAGGCTATGGCTACACCTTC. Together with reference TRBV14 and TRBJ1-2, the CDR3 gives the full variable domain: EAGVTQFPSHSVIEKGQTVTLRCDPISGHDNLYWYRRVMGKEIKFLLHFVKESKQDESGMPNNRFLAERTGGTYSTLKVQPAELEDSGVYFCASSQEGYGYTFGSGTRLTVV.

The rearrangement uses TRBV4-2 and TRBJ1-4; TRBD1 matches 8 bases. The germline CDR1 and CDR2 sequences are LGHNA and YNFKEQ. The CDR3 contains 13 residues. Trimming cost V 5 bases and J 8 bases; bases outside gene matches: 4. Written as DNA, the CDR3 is TGTGCCAGCAGCTTACAGGGGGGGGAAAAACTGTTTTTT. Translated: CASSLQGGEKLFF.

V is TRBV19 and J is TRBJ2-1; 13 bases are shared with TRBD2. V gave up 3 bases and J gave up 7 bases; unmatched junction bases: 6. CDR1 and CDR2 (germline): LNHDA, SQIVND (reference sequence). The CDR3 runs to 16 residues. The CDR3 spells CASSIRRTSGRNEQFF. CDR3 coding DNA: TGTGCCAGTAGTATCCGTAGGACTAGCGGGAGAAATGAGCAGTTCTTC.

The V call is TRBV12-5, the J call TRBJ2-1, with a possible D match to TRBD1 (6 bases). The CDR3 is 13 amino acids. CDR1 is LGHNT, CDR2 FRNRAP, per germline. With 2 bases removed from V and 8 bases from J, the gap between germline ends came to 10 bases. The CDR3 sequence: CASGLSQGDEQFF. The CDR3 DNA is TGTGCTAGTGGTTTGTCACAGGGCGATGAGCAGTTCTTC. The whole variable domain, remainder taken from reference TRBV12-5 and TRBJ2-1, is DARVTQTPRHKVTEMGQEVTMRCQPILGHNTVFWYRQTMMQGLELLAYFRNRAPLDDSGMPKDRFSAEMPDATLATLKIQPSEPRDSAVYFCASGLSQGDEQFFGPGTRLTVL.

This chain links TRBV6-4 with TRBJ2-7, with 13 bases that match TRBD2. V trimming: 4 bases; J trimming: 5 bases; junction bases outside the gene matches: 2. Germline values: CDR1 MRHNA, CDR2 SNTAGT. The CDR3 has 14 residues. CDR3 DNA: TGTGCCAGCAGTGTTGGGACTAGCGGGGACGAGCAGTACTTC. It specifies CASSVGTSGDEQYF.

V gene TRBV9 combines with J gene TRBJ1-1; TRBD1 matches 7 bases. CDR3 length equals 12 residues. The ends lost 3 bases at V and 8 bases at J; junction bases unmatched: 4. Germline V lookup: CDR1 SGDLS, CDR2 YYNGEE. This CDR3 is CASSAYRGEAFF. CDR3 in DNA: TGTGCCAGCAGCGCCTACAGGGGCGAAGCTTTCTTT. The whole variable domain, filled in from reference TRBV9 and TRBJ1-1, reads DSGVTQTPKHLITATGQRVTLRCSPRSGDLSVYWYQQSLDQGLQFLIQYYNGEERAKGNILERFSAQQFPDLHSELNLSSLELGDSALYFCASSAYRGEAFFGQGTRLTVV.